This T cell receptor beta chain stems from a study of blood T cell repertoires in COVID-19. The table came from immunoSEQ multiplex PCR; TCRdb's copy has only in-frame clones and leaves some out. The top ten clones hold more than 4% of a sample with approximately 150,000 clones, over 75% of them seen once. CDR1 is LNHDA and CDR2 is SQIVND in the germline V gene (reference sequence). The CDR3 spans 17 residues. V shed 5 bases and J 3 bases; nucleotides not matched to a gene: 15. This sequence joins TRBV19 and TRBJ2-7; 8 bases match TRBD1. The sequenced sample consisted of peripheral blood. The TCR originated in a woman aged 45-59 years with acute or convalescent COVID-19. Here the CDR3 reads CASSDRGLAGGFYEQYF. Written as DNA, the CDR3 is TGTGCCAGTAGTGACCGAGGATTGGCAGGGGGCTTCTACGAGCAGTACTTC. The full variable domain, with the rest looked up from reference TRBV19 and TRBJ2-7, is DGGITQSPKYLFRKEGQNVTLSCEQNLNHDAMYWYRQDPGQGLRLIYYSQIVNDFQKGDIAEGYSVSREKKESFPLTVTSAQKNPTAFYLCASSDRGLAGGFYEQYFGPGTRLTVT.